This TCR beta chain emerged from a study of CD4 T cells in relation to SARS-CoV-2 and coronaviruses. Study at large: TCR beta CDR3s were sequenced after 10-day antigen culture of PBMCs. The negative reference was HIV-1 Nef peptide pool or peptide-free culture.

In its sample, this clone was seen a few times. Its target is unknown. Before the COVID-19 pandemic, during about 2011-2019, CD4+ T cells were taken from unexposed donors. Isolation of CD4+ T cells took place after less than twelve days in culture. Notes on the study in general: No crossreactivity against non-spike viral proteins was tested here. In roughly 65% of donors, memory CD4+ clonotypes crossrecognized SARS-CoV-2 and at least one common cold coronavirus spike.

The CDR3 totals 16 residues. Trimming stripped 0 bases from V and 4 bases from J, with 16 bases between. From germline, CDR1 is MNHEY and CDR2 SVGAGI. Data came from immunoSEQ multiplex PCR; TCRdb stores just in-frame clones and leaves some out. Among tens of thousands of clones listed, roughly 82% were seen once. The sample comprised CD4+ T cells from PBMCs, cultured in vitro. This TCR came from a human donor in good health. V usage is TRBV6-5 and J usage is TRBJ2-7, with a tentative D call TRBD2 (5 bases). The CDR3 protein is CASSYSPTGFAYEQYF. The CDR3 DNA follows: TGTGCCAGCAGTTACTCCCCTACGGGGTTCGCATACGAGCAGTACTTC.